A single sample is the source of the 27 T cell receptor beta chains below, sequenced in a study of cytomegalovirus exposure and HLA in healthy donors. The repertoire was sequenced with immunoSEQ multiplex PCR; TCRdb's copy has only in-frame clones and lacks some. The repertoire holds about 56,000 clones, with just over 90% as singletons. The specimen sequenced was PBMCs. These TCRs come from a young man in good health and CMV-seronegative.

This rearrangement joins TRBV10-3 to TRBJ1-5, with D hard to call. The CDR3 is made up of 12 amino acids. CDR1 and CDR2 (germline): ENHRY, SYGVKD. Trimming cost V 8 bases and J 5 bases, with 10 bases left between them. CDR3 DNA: TGTGCCATCTCAGTAGGAGATCAGCCCCAGCATTTT. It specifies CAISVGDQPQHF.

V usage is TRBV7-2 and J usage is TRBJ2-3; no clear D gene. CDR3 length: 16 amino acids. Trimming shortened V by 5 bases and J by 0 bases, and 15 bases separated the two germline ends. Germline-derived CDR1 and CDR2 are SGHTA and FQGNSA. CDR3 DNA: TGTGCCAGCAGCCGTCGACCGAACTATAGCACAGATACGCAGTATTTT. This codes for CASSRRPNYSTDTQYF.

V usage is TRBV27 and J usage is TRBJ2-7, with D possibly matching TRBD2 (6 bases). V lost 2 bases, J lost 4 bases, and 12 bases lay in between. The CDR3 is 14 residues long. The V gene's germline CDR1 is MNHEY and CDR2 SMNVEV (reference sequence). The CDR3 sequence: CASSLAGTGYEQYF. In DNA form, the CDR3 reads TGTGCCAGCAGTTTAGCGGGAACGGGGTACGAGCAGTACTTC.

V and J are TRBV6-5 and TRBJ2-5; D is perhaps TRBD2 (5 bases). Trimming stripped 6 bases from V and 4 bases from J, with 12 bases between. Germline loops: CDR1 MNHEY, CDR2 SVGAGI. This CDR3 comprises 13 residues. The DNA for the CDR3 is TGTGCCAGCAGCCGCCAGCGGACAGAGACCCAGTACTTC. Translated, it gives CASSRQRTETQYF.

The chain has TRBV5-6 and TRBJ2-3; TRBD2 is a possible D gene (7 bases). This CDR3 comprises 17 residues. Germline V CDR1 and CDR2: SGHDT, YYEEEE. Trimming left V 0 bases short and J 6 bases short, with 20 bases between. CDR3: CASSLGIGGGSRDTQYF. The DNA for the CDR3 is TGTGCCAGCAGCTTGGGTATAGGGGGAGGGTCGCGGGATACGCAGTATTTT.

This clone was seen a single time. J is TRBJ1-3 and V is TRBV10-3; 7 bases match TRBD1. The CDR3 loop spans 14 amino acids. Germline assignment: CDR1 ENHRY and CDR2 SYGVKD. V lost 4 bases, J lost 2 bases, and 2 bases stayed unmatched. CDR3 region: CAISGQGAGNTIYF. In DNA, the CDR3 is TGTGCCATCAGTGGGCAGGGGGCTGGAAACACCATATATTTT.

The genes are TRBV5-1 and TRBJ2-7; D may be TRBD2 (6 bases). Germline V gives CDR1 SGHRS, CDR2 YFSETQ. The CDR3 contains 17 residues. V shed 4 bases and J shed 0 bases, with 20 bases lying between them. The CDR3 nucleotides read TGCGCCAGCAGCCGTACTTGGAGCGGGTCTAACTCCTACGAGCAGTACTTC. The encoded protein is CASSRTWSGSNSYEQYF.

CDR3 in DNA: TGTGCCAGCAGCTCGCCCGCGGGGAGCTCCTACAATGAGCAGTTCTTC. It yields the protein CASSSPAGSSYNEQFF. This chain connects TRBV27 to TRBJ2-1; tentative D call: TRBD2 (6 bases). The ends were cut back, 6 bases at V and 0 bases at J, with 15 bases in the middle. The CDR3 covers 16 residues. Germline CDR1 and CDR2: MNHEY and SMNVEV (reference sequence).

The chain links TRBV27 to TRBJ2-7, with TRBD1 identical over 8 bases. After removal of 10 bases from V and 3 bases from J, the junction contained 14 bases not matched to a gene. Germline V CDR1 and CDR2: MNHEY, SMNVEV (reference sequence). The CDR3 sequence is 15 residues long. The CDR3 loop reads CATTPGQGSRYEQYF. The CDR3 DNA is TGTGCCACCACCCCTGGACAGGGTTCCCGCTACGAGCAGTACTTC.

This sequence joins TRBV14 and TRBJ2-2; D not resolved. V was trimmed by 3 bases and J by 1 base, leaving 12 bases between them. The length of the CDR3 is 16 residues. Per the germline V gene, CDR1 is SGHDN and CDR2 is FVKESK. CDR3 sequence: CASSHLSQRNTGELFF. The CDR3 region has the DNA TGTGCCAGCAGCCATCTTAGCCAGCGGAACACCGGGGAGCTGTTTTTT.

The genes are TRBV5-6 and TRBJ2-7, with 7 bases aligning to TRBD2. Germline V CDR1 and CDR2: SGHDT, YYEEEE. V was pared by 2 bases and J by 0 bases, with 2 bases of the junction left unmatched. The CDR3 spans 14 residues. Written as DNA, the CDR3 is TGTGCCAGCAGCTTAGGCGGGAGCTCCTACGAGCAGTACTTC. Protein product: CASSLGGSSYEQYF.

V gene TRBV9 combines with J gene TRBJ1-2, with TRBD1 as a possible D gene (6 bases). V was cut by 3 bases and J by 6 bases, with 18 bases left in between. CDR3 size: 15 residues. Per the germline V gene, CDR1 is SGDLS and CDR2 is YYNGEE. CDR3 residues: CASSDQIQGTNGYTF. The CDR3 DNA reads TGTGCCAGCAGCGACCAAATACAGGGTACAAATGGCTACACCTTC.

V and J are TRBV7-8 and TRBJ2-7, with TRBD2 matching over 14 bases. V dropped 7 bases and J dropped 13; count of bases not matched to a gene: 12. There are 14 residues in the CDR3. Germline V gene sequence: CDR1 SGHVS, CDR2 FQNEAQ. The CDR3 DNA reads TGTGCCAGCATCCTAGACGGGACTAGCGGGAGACATTACTTC. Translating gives CASILDGTSGRHYF. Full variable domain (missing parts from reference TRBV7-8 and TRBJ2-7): GAGVSQSPRYKVAKRGQDVALRCDPISGHVSLFWYQQALGQGPEFLTYFQNEAQLDKSGLPSDRFFAERPEGSVSTLKIQRTQQEDSAVYLCASILDGTSGRHYFGPGTRLTVT.

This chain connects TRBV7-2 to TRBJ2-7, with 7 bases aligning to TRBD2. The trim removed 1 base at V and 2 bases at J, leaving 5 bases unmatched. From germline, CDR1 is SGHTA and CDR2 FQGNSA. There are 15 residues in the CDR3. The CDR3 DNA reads TGTGCCAGCAGCTTAGTTCCGCGGGAGACCTACGAGCAGTACTTC. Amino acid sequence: CASSLVPRETYEQYF.

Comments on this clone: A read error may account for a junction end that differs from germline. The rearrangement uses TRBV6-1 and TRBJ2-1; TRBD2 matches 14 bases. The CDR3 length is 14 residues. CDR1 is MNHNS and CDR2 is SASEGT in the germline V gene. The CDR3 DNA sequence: TGTACCAGCAGTGGACTAGCGGGAGGCAATGAGCAGTTCTTC. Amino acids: CTSSGLAGGNEQFF.

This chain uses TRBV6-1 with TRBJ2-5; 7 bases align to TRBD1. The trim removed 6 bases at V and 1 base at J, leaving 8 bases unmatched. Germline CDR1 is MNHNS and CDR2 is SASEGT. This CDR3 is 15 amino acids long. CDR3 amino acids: CASRKPGQPQETQYF. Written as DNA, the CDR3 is TGTGCCAGCAGGAAACCGGGACAGCCCCAAGAGACCCAGTACTTC.

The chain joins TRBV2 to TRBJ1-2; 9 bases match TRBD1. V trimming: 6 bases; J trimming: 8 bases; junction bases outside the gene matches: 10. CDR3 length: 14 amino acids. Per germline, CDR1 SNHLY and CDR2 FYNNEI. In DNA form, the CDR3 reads TGTGCCAGCAGCACAACGGGACAGGGTGGAGGCTACACCTTC. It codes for CASSTTGQGGGYTF.

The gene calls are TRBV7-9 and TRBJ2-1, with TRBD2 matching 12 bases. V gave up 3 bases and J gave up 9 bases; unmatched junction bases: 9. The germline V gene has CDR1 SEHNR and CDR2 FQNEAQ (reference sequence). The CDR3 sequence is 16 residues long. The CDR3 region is CASSFTLAGGSAEQFF. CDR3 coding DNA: TGTGCCAGCAGCTTTACACTAGCGGGAGGTTCCGCTGAGCAGTTCTTC.

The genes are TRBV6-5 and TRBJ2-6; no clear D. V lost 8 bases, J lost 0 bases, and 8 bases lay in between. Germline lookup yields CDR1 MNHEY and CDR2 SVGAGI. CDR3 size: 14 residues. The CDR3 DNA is TGTGCCAGCCGATTCAGCTCTGGGGCCAACGTCCTGACTTTC. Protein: CASRFSSGANVLTF.

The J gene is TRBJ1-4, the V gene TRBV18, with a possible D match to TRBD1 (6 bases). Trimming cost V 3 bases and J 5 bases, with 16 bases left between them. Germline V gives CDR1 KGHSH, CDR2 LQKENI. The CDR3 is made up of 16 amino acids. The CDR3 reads CASSPLEQGPNEKLFF. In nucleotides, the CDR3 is TGTGCCAGCTCACCGCTAGAACAGGGACCGAATGAAAAACTGTTTTTT.

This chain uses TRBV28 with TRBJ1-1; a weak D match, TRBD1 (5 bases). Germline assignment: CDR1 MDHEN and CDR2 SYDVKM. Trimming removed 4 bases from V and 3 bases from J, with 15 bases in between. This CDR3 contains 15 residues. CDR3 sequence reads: CASSSLGRGDTEAFF. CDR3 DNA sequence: TGTGCCAGCAGTTCTCTGGGACGGGGGGACACTGAAGCTTTCTTT.

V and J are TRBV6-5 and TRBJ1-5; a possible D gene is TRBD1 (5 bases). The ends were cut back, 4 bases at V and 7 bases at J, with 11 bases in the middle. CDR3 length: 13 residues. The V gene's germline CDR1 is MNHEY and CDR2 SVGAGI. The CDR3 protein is CASSLGVGQPQHF. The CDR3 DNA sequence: TGTGCCAGCAGTTTAGGGGTTGGGCAGCCCCAGCATTTT.

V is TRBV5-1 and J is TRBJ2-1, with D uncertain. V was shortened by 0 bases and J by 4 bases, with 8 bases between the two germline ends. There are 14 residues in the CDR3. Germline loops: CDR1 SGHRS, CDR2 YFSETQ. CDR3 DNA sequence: TGCGCCAGCAGCTTGGGCGCCCAATACAATGAGCAGTTCTTC. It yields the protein CASSLGAQYNEQFF.

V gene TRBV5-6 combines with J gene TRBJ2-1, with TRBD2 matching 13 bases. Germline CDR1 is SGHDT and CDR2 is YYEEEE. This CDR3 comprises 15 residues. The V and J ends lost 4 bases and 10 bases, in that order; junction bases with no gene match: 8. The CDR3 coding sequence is TGTGCCAGCAGCCCCGGGACTAGCGGGATTTGGGAGCAGTTCTTC. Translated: CASSPGTSGIWEQFF.

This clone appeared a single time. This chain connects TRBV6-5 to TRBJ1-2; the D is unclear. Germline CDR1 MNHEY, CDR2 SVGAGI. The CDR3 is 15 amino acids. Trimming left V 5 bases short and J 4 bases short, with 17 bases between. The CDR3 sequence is CASSTRFPGSYGYTF. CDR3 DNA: TGTGCCAGCAGTACCCGATTTCCGGGGTCCTATGGCTACACCTTC.

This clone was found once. This CDR3 is CASSISGNTIYF. The CDR3 DNA sequence: TGTGCCAGCAGCATCTCTGGAAACACCATATATTTT. The rearrangement uses TRBV27 and TRBJ1-3; D is uncertain. V was clipped by 6 bases and J by 0 bases, with 3 bases between them. This CDR3 spans 12 amino acids. CDR1 and CDR2 from the germline V gene are MNHEY and SMNVEV (reference sequence).

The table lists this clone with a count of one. CDR3 in amino acids: CSVEVHEDYEQYF. DNA of the CDR3: TGCAGCGTTGAAGTTCATGAGGACTACGAGCAGTACTTC. V gene TRBV29-1 combines with J gene TRBJ2-7; D is ambiguous. Germline V gene sequence: CDR1 SQVTM, CDR2 ANQGSEA. The CDR3 is 13 residues long. The germline V and J ends were trimmed by 1 base and 3 bases, with 10 bases remaining between them.